This T cell receptor (beta chain) was sequenced in a study of siplizumab effects on memory and regulatory T cells. Study results and limitations: Among alloreactive clones, only a minor fraction mapped to unstimulated subsets. Alloreactive sequences that could be traced to unstimulated CD4+ memory cells showed a significant reduction under siplizumab. Major contributors to the alloresponse seemed to be naive T cells, which also appeared more diverse than memory cells. Proliferating Tregs taken from siplizumab cultures were not shown to have a confirmed suppressive function.

Here immunoSEQ multiplex PCR was the method, and the copy in TCRdb shows in-frame clones only, minus some. The data show about 82,000 clones, around 90% seen once. As regards this clone: The antigen remains undetermined.

CDR3 length: 16 residues. Germline CDR1 and CDR2: SGHVS and FQNEAQ. V lost 0 bases, J lost 4 bases, and 7 bases stayed unmatched. The clonotype comes from a human donor in good health. The source material was Tregs sorted from blood. The chain has TRBV7-8 and TRBJ1-2; TRBD1 aligns across 8 bases. The CDR3 DNA is TGTGCCAGCAGCTTAGCGCCAGGGGGCTTTGGCTATGGCTACACCTTC. As protein: CASSLAPGGFGYGYTF. The full variable domain, with the rest looked up from reference TRBV7-8 and TRBJ1-2, is GAGVSQSPRYKVAKRGQDVALRCDPISGHVSLFWYQQALGQGPEFLTYFQNEAQLDKSGLPSDRFFAERPEGSVSTLKIQRTQQEDSAVYLCASSLAPGGFGYGYTFGSGTRLTVV.